This TCR beta chain is drawn from a study of neoadjuvant anti-PD-1 for oral cavity cancer (dated by TCRdb to the early 2020s). Describing the broader study: Three to four biweekly doses of nivolumab at 3 mg/kg were mostly administered to patients before curative-intent surgical resection. The parent correlative cohort had eleven to twelve patients and a response rate of 30% to 35%. Responders were defined as patients with complete response, partial response or stable disease by RECIST 1.1; non-responders were defined as patients with progression. Patients without progression received a fourth nivolumab dose around day 43 and underwent definitive surgical resection on days 50-56.

For survey sequencing of tumor libraries, mostly 4 to 6 ug of input genomic DNA was used, and two replicates were run per sample. The immunoSEQ hsTCRbeta kit was used to prepare TCRbeta libraries, following the manufacturer's instructions. An Illumina NovaSeq 6000 S4 flow cell was used to sequence the final libraries, which had first been combined to 3 nM. The authors processed their data as follows. The immunoSEQ Analyzer handled quality control and preprocessing of the raw data. The analysis was restricted to productive rearrangements, with each unique CDR3 amino acid sequence defining a clonotype. Repertoire clonality was estimated as the Gini-Simpson index, which was computed with the R package tcR. Gini indices were compared with Student's t test, and associations with tumor size change were assessed by Pearson correlation. The table was pulled from immuneACCESS by TCRdb, which kept in-frame rearrangements only. Such tables lose some clones; where checked, under half of the loss comes from unresolved V genes, and the rest has no known cause. V and J calls and clone size come straight from that table; D and trimming were deduced from the DNA. The sample table holds 7,000 or so clones, of which over 45% were seen once. The ten largest clones represent roughly 10% of the sample.

This specimen's time point label, interpreted: before neoadjuvant nivolumab. The patients had newly diagnosed stage II-IVA oral cavity squamous cell carcinoma and had not received any prior systemic or radiation treatment. The cohort consisted of patients with HPV-negative, locally advanced oral cavity squamous cell carcinoma. Samples came from a longitudinal correlative study of a single-arm phase II trial of neoadjuvant nivolumab in oral cavity squamous cell carcinoma. Genomic DNA-based TCRbeta sequencing was performed on subject-matched pre- and post-treatment PBMCs and tumors from three responders and three non-responders. For tumor tissue, genomic DNA extraction relied on the Maxwell RSC DNA from Tissue kit. This clone was seen only a few times. Its antigen is not yet known. No base-level quality is on record; no much larger clone is a single base apart. Broader findings and caveats from the paper: Greater tumor shrinkage correlated with larger post-treatment sizes of preexisting intratumoral clones, which suggests that expansion of preexisting clones contributed to response. A higher pretreatment blood Treg/Th17 ratio correlated with both higher pretreatment blood TCRbeta clonality and lower post-treatment tumor TCRbeta clonality. Only a few patients per response group were included in the TCR analyses, and the authors called for validation in larger cohorts.

After removal of 7 bases from V and 4 bases from J, the junction retains 11 bases not matched to a gene. The cysteine opens and the phenylalanine closes a CDR3 of 15 amino acids. Only the CDR3 DNA is retained, 45 bases long and in frame from the first base. CDR1 and CDR2 (MNHEY, SMNVEV) derive from the germline V gene (reference sequence). The sequence came from a person aged 35-79 years with oral cavity squamous cell carcinoma. The V gene is TRBV27 and the J gene is TRBJ2-3; TRBD2 agrees with 7 junctional bases. The sequenced sample was tumor tissue, obtained before nivolumab (anti-PD-1) treatment. The bases read TGTGCCAGCACCACCTGGGGAGGGCCGTCAGATACGCAGTATTTT. This gives the protein CASTTWGGPSDTQYF.